This TCR beta chain was sequenced in a study of T cells in narcolepsy. In regard to this clone: Its antigen remains unidentified.

TCRdb's table, derived via immunoSEQ multiplex PCR, lists solely in-frame clones and lacks some. This table has 10,000 to 12,000 clones, about 75% appearing once. Study findings and constraints: Blood of same and different patients, but not healthy controls, reportedly held recurring autoreactive clonotypes. Autoreactive HCRT-specific and TRIB2-specific clonotypes were marked in same-patient CSF-versus-blood CD4+ comparisons.

The CDR3 loop spans 15 amino acids. Germline V gene lookup returns CDR1 MNHNS and CDR2 SASEGT. V lost 3 bases and J 2 bases, leaving 13 bases between the germline ends. The chain carries TRBV6-1 and TRBJ1-1; D gene unclear. The TCR originated in a human donor with narcolepsy. The specimen was CD45RA- memory CD8+ T cells from PBMCs. The CDR3 protein is CASSDVREYNTEAFF. CDR3 bases: TGTGCCAGCAGTGACGTGCGGGAGTATAACACTGAAGCTTTCTTT.